The next 28 T cell receptor beta chains were all read from a single sample in a study of blood T cells in healthy people across ages. It was with a sample-barcoded 5' primer and a J-beta primer mix that a second PCR of about 7 to 12 cycles was run. TCRdb reprocessed the 5' RACE reads via MiXCR and lists one record per CDR3 protein. The data contain 1.5 million to 1.8 million distinct CDR3 sequences, 42% of them singletons. The specimen was blood. These receptors were taken from a woman aged 18-29 years in good health.

The V call is TRBV7-2, the J call TRBJ2-2, with 8 bases that match TRBD2. V was pared by 8 bases and J by 6 bases, with 8 bases of the junction left unmatched. Germline V lookup: CDR1 SGHTA, CDR2 FQGNSA. The CDR3 contains 14 residues. CDR3 nucleotide sequence: TGTGCCAGCGGGACTAGTCCACCTCCCGGGGAGCTGTTTTTT. Encoded protein: CASGTSPPPGELFF. Using reference TRBV7-2 and TRBJ2-2 for the parts outside the CDR3, the full variable domain is GAGVSQSPSNKVTEKGKDVELRCDPISGHTALYWYRQSLGQGLEFLIYFQGNSAPDKSGLPSDRFSAERTGGSVSTLTIQRTQQEDSAVYLCASGTSPPPGELFFGEGSRLTVL.

This clonotype was observed a few times. This chain links TRBV7-8 with TRBJ2-7, with 9 bases matching TRBD1. CDR1 is SGHVS and CDR2 is FQNEAQ in the germline V gene. V dropped 2 bases and J dropped 3; count of bases not matched to a gene: 5. The CDR3 totals 15 residues. The CDR3, as DNA: TGTGCCAGCAGCTTAAGGGACAGGGTTCACTACGAGCAGTACTTC. Protein product: CASSLRDRVHYEQYF.

This clonotype has ten or more counts. This chain connects TRBV27 to TRBJ2-1, with 7 bases aligning to TRBD2. Trimming took 6 bases from V and 6 from J; bases not matched to a gene: 14. Germline lookup yields CDR1 MNHEY and CDR2 SMNVEV (reference sequence). The CDR3 extends over 16 amino acids. The CDR3 sequence: CASSRAAGDFLNEQFF. In DNA form, the CDR3 reads TGTGCCAGCAGCCGTGCCGCGGGGGATTTTCTCAATGAGCAGTTCTTC.

The chain recombines TRBV9 with TRBJ1-3; D is unclear. The CDR3 consists of 14 residues. V was shortened by 3 bases and J by 1 base, with 8 bases between the two germline ends. From germline, CDR1 is SGDLS and CDR2 YYNGEE. CDR3 amino acids: CASSAQVSGNTIYF. The DNA for the CDR3 is TGTGCCAGCAGCGCCCAGGTGTCTGGAAACACCATATATTTT.

This clonotype was found a few times. The chain uses TRBV28 and TRBJ1-1, with D tentatively TRBD1 (6 bases). Germline V lookup: CDR1 MDHEN, CDR2 SYDVKM. CDR3 length: 13 residues. Trimming left V 4 bases short and J 7 bases short, with 13 bases between. The DNA of the CDR3 is TGTGCCAGCAGTTGGGGGGCCCGGGGTGAAGCTTTCTTT. Residues: CASSWGARGEAFF.

In regard to this clonotype: With a much larger clone just one base away, this may be a read error. The chain uses TRBV27 and TRBJ2-1, with 8 nucleotides matching TRBD1. Germline V gene sequence: CDR1 MNHEY, CDR2 SMNVEV (reference sequence). The length of the CDR3 is 14 residues. In DNA, the CDR3 is TGTGCCAGCATCAGACAGGGGTTTTTCAATGAGCGGTTCTTC. Its protein is CASIRQGFFNERFF.

The chain joins TRBV27 to TRBJ2-3; D may be TRBD2 (6 bases). The V gene lost 0 bases and the J gene lost 0 bases, with 16 bases spanning the gap. Germline V gives CDR1 MNHEY, CDR2 SMNVEV (reference sequence). The CDR3 runs 18 residues. The CDR3 region is CASSLSWPKRASTDTQYF. The CDR3 nucleotides read TGTGCCAGCAGTTTATCGTGGCCCAAGCGGGCTAGCACAGATACGCAGTATTTT.

The V gene is TRBV20-1, the J gene TRBJ1-4; D perhaps matches TRBD1 (6 bases). V gave up 5 bases and J gave up 8 bases, with 15 bases separating them. This CDR3 region has 13 residues. CDR1 and CDR2 (germline): DFQATT, SNEGSKA (reference sequence). CDR3 in amino acids: CSAVPTGKEKLFF. The CDR3 DNA reads TGCAGTGCTGTCCCTACAGGGAAGGAAAAACTGTTTTTT.

This clonotype occurred a few times. The CDR3 spells CASSPGPFSNQPQHF. For the CDR3, the DNA is TGTGCCAGCTCCCCGGGGCCTTTTAGCAATCAGCCCCAGCATTTT. This chain connects TRBV18 to TRBJ1-5, with a possible D match to TRBD1 (5 bases). Between the trimmed V and J ends, which lost 6 bases and 0 bases, there was a span of 12 bases. From germline, CDR1 is KGHSH and CDR2 LQKENI. This CDR3 region has 15 residues.

This clonotype was found a few times. The V call is TRBV2, the J call TRBJ1-5; 9 bases are shared with TRBD1. The V and J ends lost 7 bases and 8 bases, in that order; junction bases with no gene match: 9. Germline values: CDR1 SNHLY, CDR2 FYNNEI. This CDR3 contains 14 residues. The chain's CDR3 is CASNLMTGGEPQHF. DNA of the CDR3: TGTGCCAGCAACCTCATGACAGGGGGTGAGCCCCAGCATTTT.

V usage is TRBV4-1 and J usage is TRBJ1-5; no reliable D call. Looked up from germline, CDR1 is MGHRA and CDR2 is YSYEKL. V lost 0 bases, J lost 6 bases, and 18 bases lay in between. CDR3 length: 17 amino acids. Written as DNA, the CDR3 is TGCGCCAGCAGCCAAGATTCGGGGATGGGAGGCGGTCAGCCCCAGCATTTT. Translating gives CASSQDSGMGGGQPQHF.

This clonotype was picked up many times. This chain connects TRBV4-3 to TRBJ2-3, with D maybe TRBD2 (5 bases). The CDR3 totals 20 residues. Trimming stripped 0 bases from V and 0 bases from J, with 22 bases between. Germline V gene data show CDR1 as LGHNA and CDR2 as YSLEER. CDR3 protein: CASSQELSFLEESSTDTQYF. Here the CDR3 DNA reads TGCGCCAGCAGCCAAGAACTAAGCTTCTTGGAGGAGTCTAGCACAGATACGCAGTATTTT.

This clonotype came up many times. The chain links TRBV4-1 to TRBJ1-2, with a possible D match to TRBD1 (5 bases). The CDR3 is 15 residues long. The germline V and J ends were trimmed by 1 base and 3 bases, with 12 bases remaining between them. Germline CDR1 is MGHRA and CDR2 is YSYEKL. The CDR3 loop is CASSQASRVDYGYTF. As DNA, the CDR3 is TGCGCCAGCAGCCAAGCCTCCAGGGTAGACTATGGCTACACCTTC.

The chain has TRBV9 and TRBJ2-1; the D call may be TRBD1 or TRBD2 (6 bases each). Germline loops: CDR1 SGDLS, CDR2 YYNGEE. The CDR3 consists of 15 residues. V shed 0 bases and J shed 4 bases, with 11 bases lying between them. The CDR3 nucleotides are TGTGCCAGCAGCGTAGATGGGGGGCCTTACAATGAGCAGTTCTTC. As protein: CASSVDGGPYNEQFF.

The CDR3 here is CASSSPGQGSYEQFF. The CDR3 DNA reads as TGTGCCAGCAGCTCGCCGGGACAGGGGAGTTACGAGCAGTTCTTC. This sequence joins TRBV11-1 and TRBJ2-1; 10 bases are a match to TRBD1. The V gene end was trimmed by 4 bases and the J gene end by 10 bases; junction bases not matched to a gene: 10. The germline V gene has CDR1 SGHAT and CDR2 FQDESV (reference sequence). The length of the CDR3 is 15 residues.

This sequence joins TRBV7-9 and TRBJ2-2; 10 bases are shared with TRBD1. V shed 5 bases, J shed 3 bases, and the junction held 6 bases outside the gene matches. This CDR3 comprises 16 residues. Germline V gives CDR1 SEHNR, CDR2 FQNEAQ (reference sequence). The CDR3: CASSHGTGEDTGELFF. The DNA of the CDR3 is TGTGCCAGCAGCCACGGGACAGGGGAAGACACCGGGGAGCTGTTTTTT.

This chain links TRBV4-3 with TRBJ2-2, with no clear D. Germline CDR1 reads LGHNA; CDR2 reads YSLEER. CDR3 length: 15 amino acids. Trimming left V 4 bases short and J 0 bases short, with 9 bases between. The CDR3 loop reads CASSLELTNTGELFF. The CDR3 DNA reads as TGCGCCAGCAGCCTCGAACTCACGAACACCGGGGAGCTGTTTTTT.

The chain is built from TRBV12-3 or TRBV12-4 and TRBJ1-6, with D perhaps TRBD1 (5 bases). The CDR3 is 14 residues long. The V end was cut by 3 bases, the J end by 9 bases, with 12 bases between. CDR3 sequence: CASSLQGIGSPLHF. CDR3 DNA: TGTGCCAGCAGTTTGCAGGGTATCGGTTCACCCCTCCACTTT.

In this sample, this clonotype turned up once. This may arise from a read error, as a much more abundant clone is one base away. The rearrangement joins TRBV5-1 to TRBJ2-1; D possibly corresponds to TRBD2 (5 bases). The last part of the DNA fits TRBJ2-7 better; the J call may be wrong. The CDR3 runs 15 residues. Germline V gene lookup returns CDR1 SGHRS and CDR2 YFSETQ. The CDR3, as DNA: TGCGCCAGCTACCAGCGTCCTAGCAGCTACAATGAGCAGTACTTC. Its protein is CASYQRPSSYNEQYF.

The chain links TRBV12-3 or TRBV12-4 to TRBJ2-5, with a possible D match to TRBD2 (6 bases). V lost 5 bases, J lost 11 bases, and 24 bases lay in between. This CDR3 spans 15 amino acids. CDR3 region: CASSRGGIAYNEQYF. As DNA, the CDR3 is TGTGCCAGCAGTCGCGGAGGGATCGCCTACAATGAGCAGTACTTC.

This clonotype occurred many times. The chain joins TRBV6-2 or TRBV6-3 to TRBJ1-1; TRBD1 is a possible D gene (6 bases). CDR1 is MNHEY, CDR2 SVGEGT, per germline. V was trimmed by 6 bases and J by 4 bases, leaving 15 bases between them. There are 14 residues in the CDR3. CDR3 bases: TGTGCCAGCAGCCGCGTTACAGGGACCACTGAAGCTTTCTTT. Translating gives CASSRVTGTTEAFF.

This clonotype was seen more than once but under ten times. The V call is TRBV7-9, the J call TRBJ2-3; TRBD2 matches 11 bases. J gave up 4 bases and V 1 base, and 7 bases lay outside the gene matches. CDR3 size: 17 residues. Per the germline V gene, CDR1 is SEHNR and CDR2 is FQNEAQ (reference sequence). The CDR3 nucleotides are TGTGCCAGCAGCTTAGGCCTCCTAGCGGGGGGCCCAGATACGCAGTATTTT. Translation: CASSLGLLAGGPDTQYF.

This clonotype was picked up many times. One end of the junction is discordant with germline, which a read error may explain. The chain employs TRBV27 and TRBJ2-7; D is ambiguous. The CDR3 totals 13 residues. Germline V gene data show CDR1 as MNHEY and CDR2 as SMNVEV (reference sequence). As DNA, the CDR3 is TGCGCCAGCAGCTTGGCGGAATCCTACGAGCAGTACTTC. Its translation: CASSLAESYEQYF.

To note about this clonotype: A read error may account for a junction end that differs from germline. The V and J genes are TRBV20-1 and TRBJ2-1; 9 nucleotides line up with TRBD2. Germline loops: CDR1 DFQATT, CDR2 SNEGSKA (reference sequence). The CDR3 is 18 amino acids. The DNA for the CDR3 is TGCAGTGCTTGGGAGTATACTAGCGGGCTGAGCTCCTACAATGAGCGGTTCTTC. This translates into CSAWEYTSGLSSYNERFF.

The chain has TRBV25-1 and TRBJ2-7, with D possibly matching TRBD1 (5 bases). Near its end, the DNA agrees better with TRBJ2-5, so the J call may be wrong. Germline V gene lookup returns CDR1 MGHDK and CDR2 SYGVNS. The CDR3 runs to 16 residues. The CDR3 is CASSAQPIGVRETQYF. The CDR3 region has the DNA TGTGCCAGCAGTGCCCAACCAATAGGGGTTAGGGAGACCCAGTACTTC.

The CDR3 protein is CASSYRGSGTGELFF. The CDR3 DNA sequence: TGTGCCAGCAGTTACCGGGGGAGTGGCACCGGGGAGCTGTTTTTT. The chain has TRBV6-5 and TRBJ2-2; TRBD2 is a possible D gene (6 bases). The germline CDR1 and CDR2 sequences are MNHEY and SVGAGI. There are 15 residues in the CDR3. V was cut by 2 bases and J by 4 bases, with 11 bases left in between.

The chain joins TRBV25-1 to TRBJ2-7; weak D call: TRBD1 (6 bases). V was pared by 3 bases and J by 3 bases, with 12 bases between. Germline V gene data show CDR1 as MGHDK and CDR2 as SYGVNS. This CDR3 has 14 amino acids. The CDR3 sequence is CASSDANRDYEQYF. CDR3 in DNA: TGTGCCAGCAGTGATGCGAACAGGGACTACGAGCAGTACTTC.

The chain links TRBV6-6 to TRBJ1-5, with a tentative D call TRBD1 (6 bases). CDR1 and CDR2 (germline): MNHNY, SVGAGI (reference sequence). The length of the CDR3 is 13 residues. Trimming shortened V by 5 bases and J by 7 bases, and 12 bases separated the two germline ends. The chain's CDR3 is CASSKQGYQPQHF. The CDR3, as DNA: TGTGCCAGCAGTAAACAGGGTTACCAGCCCCAGCATTTT.